These 15 T cell receptor beta chains originate from one sample sequenced in a study of T cell responses to AZD1222 COVID-19 vaccine. The data were produced by immunoSEQ multiplex PCR, yet TCRdb's version contains in-frame clones alone and is incomplete. This table holds fewer than 95,000 clones, approximately 89% found once. The sequenced sample was peripheral blood, obtained 28 days after the second AZD1222 dose. All receptors come from an adult who received the AZD1222 COVID-19 vaccine.

This clone was counted a few times. The chain combines TRBV12-2 with TRBJ2-3; the DNA was not used to check the table's D call, TRBD2. TRBV12-2 is described as a pseudogene. The CDR3 is 17 residues long. DNA for the CDR3: TGTGCAAGTCGCTTATATCGGAGGGAGGGTGATACAGATACGCAGTATTTT. It is translated as CASRLYRREGDTDTQYF.

This sequence joins TRBV28 and TRBJ1-2, with D unclear. V was cut by 5 bases and J by 8 bases, with 12 bases left in between. The CDR3 is 12 residues long. The V gene's germline CDR1 is MDHEN and CDR2 SYDVKM. CDR3 residues: CASSGLLLGYTF. For the CDR3, the DNA is TGTGCCAGCAGTGGGCTTCTTTTGGGCTACACCTTC.

This clone was seen a few times. V is TRBV4-2 and J is TRBJ2-3; 16 bases line up with TRBD2. The CDR3 spans 21 residues. After removal of 0 bases from V and 1 base from J, the junction contained 10 bases not matched to a gene. Per germline, CDR1 LGHNA and CDR2 YNFKEQ. The DNA of the CDR3 is TGTGCCAGCAGCCAAGACGAGGGACTAGCGGGAGGGGGATCCGGCACAGATACGCAGTATTTT. The encoded protein is CASSQDEGLAGGGSGTDTQYF.

This clone was seen more than once but under ten times. J is TRBJ2-3 and V is TRBV6-4; D uncertain. CDR3 length equals 15 residues. With 2 bases removed from V and 0 bases from J, the gap between germline ends came to 9 bases. Germline loops: CDR1 MRHNA, CDR2 SNTAGT. This CDR3 is CASSDGASSTDTQYF. The CDR3 DNA is TGTGCCAGCAGTGACGGAGCGAGCAGCACAGATACGCAGTATTTT.

This sequence joins TRBV7-9 and TRBJ2-7; D remains ambiguous. This CDR3 has 12 residues. CDR1 is SEHNR and CDR2 is FQNEAQ in the germline V gene (reference sequence). Trimming removed 2 bases at V and 5 bases at J, with 7 bases between. The CDR3 sequence is CASSLNTDEQYF. The CDR3 nucleotides are TGTGCCAGCAGCTTAAACACGGACGAGCAGTACTTC.

This chain links TRBV19 with TRBJ2-3; 14 bases map to TRBD2. V dropped 4 bases and J dropped 6; count of bases not matched to a gene: 6. Germline-derived CDR1 and CDR2 are LNHDA and SQIVND (reference sequence). The CDR3 spans 16 residues. As DNA, the CDR3 is TGTGCCAGTAGTACCCCGGGACTAGCGGGAGTGGATACGCAGTATTTT. Protein product: CASSTPGLAGVDTQYF. The entire variable domain, with the rest obtained from reference TRBV19 and TRBJ2-3, is as follows: DGGITQSPKYLFRKEGQNVTLSCEQNLNHDAMYWYRQDPGQGLRLIYYSQIVNDFQKGDIAEGYSVSREKKESFPLTVTSAQKNPTAFYLCASSTPGLAGVDTQYFGPGTRLTVL.

The V and J genes are TRBV7-8 and TRBJ2-2; a weak D match, TRBD2 (5 bases). V was cut by 5 bases and J by 0 bases, with 13 bases left in between. Germline CDR1 SGHVS, CDR2 FQNEAQ. The CDR3 is made up of 16 amino acids. The CDR3 DNA is TGTGCCAGCAGCCTAAGTGGGAGAACGAACACCGGGGAGCTGTTTTTT. Translating gives CASSLSGRTNTGELFF.

This clone was observed a single time. The V call is TRBV7-2, the J call TRBJ1-4; D gene unclear. This CDR3 contains 14 residues. V lost 5 bases and J lost 8, with 15 bases in between. In germline, CDR1 is SGHTA, CDR2 FQGNSA. CDR3 loop: CASSMAGRNEKLFF. The CDR3 bases are TGTGCCAGCAGCATGGCCGGGAGGAACGAAAAACTGTTTTTT.

The CDR3 nucleotides read TGTGCCAGCAGTAACCCCGCGGGGGGCTACACCTTC. It translates to CASSNPAGGYTF. The chain couples TRBV6-2 or TRBV6-3 to TRBJ1-2; unclear D gene. Germline V CDR1 and CDR2: MNHEY, SVGEGT. The CDR3 covers 12 residues. V was cut by 5 bases and J by 8 bases, with 12 bases left in between.

This clone was counted a single time. The chain recombines TRBV12-3 or TRBV12-4 with TRBJ1-1, with a possible D match to TRBD1 (6 bases). V shed 3 bases and J shed 10 bases, with 15 bases lying between them. The CDR3 runs to 13 residues. The CDR3 sequence is CASSFSAGVRAFF. CDR3 coding DNA: TGTGCCAGCAGTTTTTCGGCAGGGGTAAGAGCTTTCTTT.

V gene TRBV4-2 combines with J gene TRBJ1-5, with no clear D. This CDR3 contains 13 residues. From germline, CDR1 is LGHNA and CDR2 YNFKEQ. V lost 0 bases and J lost 6, with 6 bases in between. DNA for the CDR3: TGTGCCAGCAGCCAAGAGAGGGTTCAGCCCCAGCATTTT. Protein: CASSQERVQPQHF.

The rearrangement uses TRBV4-1 and TRBJ1-1; unclear D gene. The CDR3 extends over 14 amino acids. Per germline, CDR1 MGHRA and CDR2 YSYEKL. Between the trimmed V and J ends, which lost 1 base and 6 bases, there was a span of 12 bases. For the CDR3, the DNA is TGCGCCAGCAGCCAAGTCACCTTACTTTCTGAAGCTTTCTTT. Amino acid sequence: CASSQVTLLSEAFF.

The gene calls are TRBV11-2 and TRBJ2-1; D gene unclear. This CDR3 is built from 13 residues. Looked up from germline, CDR1 is SGHAT and CDR2 is FQNNGV. The V end was cut by 0 bases, the J end by 6 bases, with 6 bases between. The CDR3 loop reads CASSLESSNEQFF. The CDR3 DNA reads as TGTGCCAGCAGCTTAGAATCCAGCAATGAGCAGTTCTTC.

As DNA, the CDR3 is TGCGCCAGCAGCCTAAAGGACAGTACTAATGAAAAACTGTTTTTT. It is translated as CASSLKDSTNEKLFF. The chain uses TRBV4-1 and TRBJ1-4; weak D call: TRBD1 (6 bases). This CDR3 is 15 amino acids long. The germline gives CDR1 MGHRA, CDR2 YSYEKL. The germline V and J ends were trimmed by 4 bases and 2 bases, with 11 bases remaining between them.

This clone was detected only a few times. The chain joins TRBV5-3 to TRBJ2-7; TRBD2 matches at 8 bases. TRBV5-3 carries the ORF label, with uncertain function. The CDR3 totals 16 residues. The ends lost 4 bases at V and 2 bases at J; junction bases unmatched: 11. CDR3 nucleotide sequence: TGTGCCAGAAGCCGTGTGGCAGCGGGAGACCCCTACGAGCAGTACTTC. Its protein product is CARSRVAAGDPYEQYF.